Sequencing of this TCR beta chain was carried out in a study of shared clonotypes between healthy human individuals. This clone has a single count. Its specificity is unknown. Study observations and caveats: Among non-shared clonotypes, generation probabilities were lower than among those shared by all four donors. Larger estimated richness was generally recorded for naive subsets relative to memory subsets.

Produced via immunoSEQ multiplex PCR; TCRdb's table is partial and in-frame only. In the table there are 760,000 or so clones, approximately 96% of which are singletons. Naive CD8 cells lacked CD45RO, underwent positive selection for CCR7 and left out terminally differentiated effector memory CD45RA+ cells. All the donors were Caucasian adults who lived in Nashville, Tennessee. Material: naive CD8+ T cells sorted from blood. This TCR came from a man in his thirties or forties in good health.

CDR3 DNA: TGTGCCAGCAGGGGTCAGGGCCCCACTGAAGCTTTCTTT. This encodes CASRGQGPTEAFF. V usage is TRBV11-2 and J usage is TRBJ1-1, with D possibly TRBD1 on 5 matching bases. The CDR3 contains 13 residues. V shed 6 bases and J shed 4 bases, with 12 bases lying between them. Germline values: CDR1 SGHAT, CDR2 FQNNGV.